This T cell receptor (beta chain) was sequenced during a study of shared clonotypes between healthy human individuals. Profiling relied on immunoSEQ multiplex PCR, and the TCRdb table lists in-frame clones only, not all of them. Of about 640,000 clones in the sample, 72% were seen once. Sequencing was performed on memory CD4+ T cells sorted from blood. The subset: CD45RA-negative fraction. This receptor was obtained from a woman aged 25 to 39 in good health.

The CDR3 sequence is CASSVGAGGGNQPQHF. CDR3 coding DNA: TGTGCCAGCAGCGTAGGGGCAGGGGGAGGCAATCAGCCCCAGCATTTT. J is TRBJ1-5 and V is TRBV9; 7 positions match TRBD1. This CDR3 is 16 amino acids long. V shed 0 bases and J 2 bases; nucleotides not matched to a gene: 5. Germline lookup yields CDR1 SGDLS and CDR2 YYNGEE.